This TCR beta chain was recovered during a study of shared clonotypes between healthy human individuals. In regard to this clone: The antigen remains unidentified.

The CDR3 totals 14 residues. The V end was cut by 2 bases, the J end by 8 bases, with 15 bases between. Germline V gene sequence: CDR1 SGHTA, CDR2 FQGTGA. The table came from immunoSEQ multiplex PCR; TCRdb's copy has only in-frame clones and leaves some out. The sample contains about 2.3 million clones, roughly 90% of which appear only once. Notes on the study in general: When compared with the clonotypes that were shared by all four sorted-subset donors, the non-shared clonotypes turned out to have lower generation probabilities.

V and J are TRBV7-3 and TRBJ1-2; D is perhaps TRBD1 (5 bases). This clonotype originated in a man aged 18 to 30 in good health. Some clones in this sample may be carry-over from other donors' samples. Sequencing used naive CD4+ T cells from PBMCs. The subset: CD45RA+ positively selected. CDR3 protein: CASSLGPTGAGYTF. CDR3 bases: TGTGCCAGCAGCTTAGGCCCCACTGGGGCGGGCTACACCTTC.